The 3 T cell receptor beta chains listed next were all sequenced from one sample in a study of cytomegalovirus exposure and HLA in healthy donors. Researchers ran the PCR with 60 Vbeta and 13 Jbeta primers. Some clones are missing from TCRdb's copy, which holds only in-frame ones; the method was immunoSEQ multiplex PCR. This sample has under 200,000 clones; roughly 13% occur once, and the top ten carry less than 8.5%. Sequenced material: PBMCs. The receptors originated from a man between 50 and 59 years old in good health and CMV-seropositive.

In this sample, this clone turned up a few times. The chain joins TRBV6-1 to TRBJ1-5, with D perhaps matching TRBD1 (5 bases). Germline CDR1 and CDR2: MNHNS and SASEGT. This CDR3 is built from 16 residues. The V end was cut by 0 bases, the J end by 5 bases, with 14 bases between. The CDR3 sequence is CASSEAGRGGDQPQHF. DNA for the CDR3: TGTGCCAGCAGTGAAGCGGGGAGGGGTGGTGATCAGCCCCAGCATTTT.

This clone was seen once. The rearrangement links TRBV5-4 to TRBJ2-7; TRBD1 matches 11 bases. V lost 0 bases, J lost 7 bases, and 9 bases stayed unmatched. This CDR3 is 16 amino acids long. CDR1 is SGHNT and CDR2 is YYREEE in the germline V gene (reference sequence). The CDR3 loop reads CASSLGTPGQGEEQYF. The CDR3 DNA is TGTGCCAGCAGCTTGGGGACTCCGGGACAGGGGGAAGAGCAGTACTTC. Variable domain in full (rest from reference TRBV5-4 and TRBJ2-7): ETGVTQSPTHLIKTRGQQVTLRCSSQSGHNTVSWYQQALGQGPQFIFQYYREEENGRGNFPPRFSGLQFPNYSSELNVNALELDDSALYLCASSLGTPGQGEEQYFGPGTRLTVT.

This clone was seen only a few times. The chain has TRBV4-2 and TRBJ2-1; the match to TRBD2 covers 10 bases. CDR3 length: 15 amino acids. Germline CDR1 reads LGHNA; CDR2 reads YNFKEQ. V gave up 3 bases and J gave up 10 bases; unmatched junction bases: 9. Written as DNA, the CDR3 is TGTGCCAGCAGCCAGAGGAGCGGGGGGGCCGGCGAGCAGTTCTTC. Its translation is CASSQRSGGAGEQFF.